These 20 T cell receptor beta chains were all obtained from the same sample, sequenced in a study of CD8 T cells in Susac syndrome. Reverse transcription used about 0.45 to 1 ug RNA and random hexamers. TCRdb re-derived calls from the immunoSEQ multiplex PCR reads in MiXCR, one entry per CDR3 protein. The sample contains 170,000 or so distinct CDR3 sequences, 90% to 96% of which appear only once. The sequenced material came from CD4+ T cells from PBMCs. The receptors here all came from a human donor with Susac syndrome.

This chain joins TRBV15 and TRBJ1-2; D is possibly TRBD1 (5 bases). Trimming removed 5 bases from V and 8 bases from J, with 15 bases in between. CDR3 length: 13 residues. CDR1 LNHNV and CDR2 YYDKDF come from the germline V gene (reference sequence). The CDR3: CATSGQGYSGYTF. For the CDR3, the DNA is TGTGCCACCAGCGGCCAGGGATACAGCGGCTACACCTTC.

The CDR3 DNA follows: TGTGCCAGCAGCCAACGGGACAGGCAAGAGACCCAGTACTTC. Amino acid sequence: CASSQRDRQETQYF. V is TRBV3-1 and J is TRBJ2-5, with TRBD1 matching 8 bases. Trimming removed 2 bases from V and 2 bases from J; junction bases left unmatched: 1. The germline V gene encodes CDR1 LGHDT and CDR2 YNNKEL (reference sequence). CDR3 length: 14 residues.

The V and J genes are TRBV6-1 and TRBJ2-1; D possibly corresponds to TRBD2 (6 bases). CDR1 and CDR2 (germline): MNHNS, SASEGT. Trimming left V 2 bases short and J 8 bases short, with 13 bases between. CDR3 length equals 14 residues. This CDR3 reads CASSERGTRDEQFF. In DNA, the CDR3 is TGTGCCAGCAGTGAACGCGGGACGAGGGATGAGCAGTTCTTC.

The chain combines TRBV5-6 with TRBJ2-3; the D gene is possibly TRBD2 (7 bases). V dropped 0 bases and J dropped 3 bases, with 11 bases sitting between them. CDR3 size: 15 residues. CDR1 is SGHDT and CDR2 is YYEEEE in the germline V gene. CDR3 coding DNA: TGTGCCAGCAGCTTGGGGGGGGGCATGACAGATACGCAGTATTTT. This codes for CASSLGGGMTDTQYF. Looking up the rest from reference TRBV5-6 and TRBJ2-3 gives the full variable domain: DAGVTQSPTHLIKTRGQQVTLRCSPKSGHDTVSWYQQALGQGPQFIFQYYEEEERQRGNFPDRFSGHQFPNYSSELNVNALLLGDSALYLCASSLGGGMTDTQYFGPGTRLTVL.

CDR3 in DNA: TGTGCCATCAGTGGCAGTATGAACACTGAAGCTTTCTTT. It is translated as CAISGSMNTEAFF. The chain has TRBV10-3 and TRBJ1-1; D unresolved. The CDR3 covers 13 residues. Germline CDR1 and CDR2: ENHRY and SYGVKD. Trimming cost V 4 bases and J 0 bases, with 6 bases left between them.

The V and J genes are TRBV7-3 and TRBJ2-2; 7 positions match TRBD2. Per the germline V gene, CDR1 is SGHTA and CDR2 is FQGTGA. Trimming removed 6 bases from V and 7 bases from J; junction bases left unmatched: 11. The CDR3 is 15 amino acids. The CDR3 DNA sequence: TGTGCCAGCAGTAGGGGAGGGAACATCGGCGGGGAGCTGTTTTTT. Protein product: CASSRGGNIGGELFF.

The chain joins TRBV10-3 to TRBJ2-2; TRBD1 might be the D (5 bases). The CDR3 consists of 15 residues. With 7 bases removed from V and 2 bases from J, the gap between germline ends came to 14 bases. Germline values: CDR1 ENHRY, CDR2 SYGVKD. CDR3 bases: TGTGCCATCACCGCGAGGACACCTAACACCGGGGAGCTGTTTTTT. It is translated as CAITARTPNTGELFF.

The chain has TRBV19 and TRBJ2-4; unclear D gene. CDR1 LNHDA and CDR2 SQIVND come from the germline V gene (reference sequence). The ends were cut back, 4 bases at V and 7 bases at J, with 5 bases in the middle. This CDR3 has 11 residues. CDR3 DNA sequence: TGTGCCAGTAGTACATTTAACATTCAGTACTTC. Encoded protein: CASSTFNIQYF.

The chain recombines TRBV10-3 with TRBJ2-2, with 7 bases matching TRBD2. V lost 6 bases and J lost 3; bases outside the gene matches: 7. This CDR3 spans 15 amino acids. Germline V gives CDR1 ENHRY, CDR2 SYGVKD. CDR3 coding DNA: TGTGCCATCAGCCCGACGGCGGGAGACACCGGGGAGCTGTTTTTT. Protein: CAISPTAGDTGELFF.

CDR3 coding DNA: TGCAGTGGGGTGGACTACTCTAATCAGCCCCAGCATTTT. Translated: CSGVDYSNQPQHF. V usage is TRBV20-1 and J usage is TRBJ1-5; D uncertain. The CDR3 has 13 residues. Trimming removed 7 bases from V and 4 bases from J, with 14 bases in between. In germline, CDR1 is DFQATT, CDR2 SNEGSKA (reference sequence).

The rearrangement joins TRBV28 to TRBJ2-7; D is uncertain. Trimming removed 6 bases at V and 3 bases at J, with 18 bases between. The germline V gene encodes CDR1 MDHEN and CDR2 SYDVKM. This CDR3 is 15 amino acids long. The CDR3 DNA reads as TGTGCCAGCAGGTCCGTCGGGCCTCCCTTCTACGAGCAGTACTTC. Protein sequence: CASRSVGPPFYEQYF.

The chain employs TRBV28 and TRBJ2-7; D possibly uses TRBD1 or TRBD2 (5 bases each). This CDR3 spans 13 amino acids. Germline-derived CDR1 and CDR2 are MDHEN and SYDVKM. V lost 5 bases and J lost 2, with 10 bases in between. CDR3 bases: TGTGCCAGCAGTCGGGACGGGCCCTACGAGCAGTACGTC. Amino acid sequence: CASSRDGPYEQYV.

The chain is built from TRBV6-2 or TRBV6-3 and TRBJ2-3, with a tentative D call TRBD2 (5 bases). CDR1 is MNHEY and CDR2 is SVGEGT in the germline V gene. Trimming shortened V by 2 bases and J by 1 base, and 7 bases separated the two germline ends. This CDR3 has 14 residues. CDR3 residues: CASSYGGRTDTQYF. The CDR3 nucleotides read TGTGCCAGCAGTTACGGAGGACGCACAGATACGCAGTATTTT.

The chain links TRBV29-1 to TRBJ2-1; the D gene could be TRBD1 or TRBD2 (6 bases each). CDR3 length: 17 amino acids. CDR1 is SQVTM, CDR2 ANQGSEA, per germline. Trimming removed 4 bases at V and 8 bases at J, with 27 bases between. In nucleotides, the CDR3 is TGCAGCGTTGGGGGGTTGGGGGGCGTTAACCTTATTGATGAGCAGTTCTTC. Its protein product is CSVGGLGGVNLIDEQFF.

The CDR3 loop reads CATSSDSYYGYTF. CDR3 nucleotides: TGTGCCACCAGCAGCGATTCCTACTATGGCTACACCTTC. This chain joins TRBV15 and TRBJ1-2; D not certain. The CDR3 is 13 amino acids. With 3 bases removed from V and 3 bases from J, the gap between germline ends came to 8 bases. Germline assignment: CDR1 LNHNV and CDR2 YYDKDF (reference sequence).

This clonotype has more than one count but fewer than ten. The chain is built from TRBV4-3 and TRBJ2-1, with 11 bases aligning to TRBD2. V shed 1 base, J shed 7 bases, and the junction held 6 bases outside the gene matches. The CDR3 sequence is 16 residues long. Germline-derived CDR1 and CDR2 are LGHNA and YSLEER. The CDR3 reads CASSQGASGRLNEQFF. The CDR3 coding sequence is TGCGCCAGCAGCCAAGGTGCTAGCGGGAGGTTAAATGAGCAGTTCTTC.

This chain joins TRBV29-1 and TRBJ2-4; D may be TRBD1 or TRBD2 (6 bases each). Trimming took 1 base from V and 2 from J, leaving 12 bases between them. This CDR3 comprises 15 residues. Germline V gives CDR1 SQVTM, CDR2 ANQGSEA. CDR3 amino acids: CSVEVGGLTKNIQYF. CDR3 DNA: TGCAGCGTTGAAGTCGGGGGCCTAACCAAAAACATTCAGTACTTC. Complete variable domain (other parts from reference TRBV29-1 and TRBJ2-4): SAVISQKPSRDICQRGTSLTIQCQVDSQVTMMFWYRQQPGQSLTLIATANQGSEATYESGFVIDKFPISRPNLTFSTLTVSNMSPEDSSIYLCSVEVGGLTKNIQYFGAGTRLSVL.

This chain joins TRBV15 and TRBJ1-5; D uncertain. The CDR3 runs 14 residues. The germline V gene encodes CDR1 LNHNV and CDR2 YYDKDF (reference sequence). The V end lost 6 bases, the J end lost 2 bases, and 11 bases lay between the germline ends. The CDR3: CATRSALGNQPQHF. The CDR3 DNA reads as TGTGCCACCAGGTCGGCACTGGGCAATCAGCCCCAGCATTTT.

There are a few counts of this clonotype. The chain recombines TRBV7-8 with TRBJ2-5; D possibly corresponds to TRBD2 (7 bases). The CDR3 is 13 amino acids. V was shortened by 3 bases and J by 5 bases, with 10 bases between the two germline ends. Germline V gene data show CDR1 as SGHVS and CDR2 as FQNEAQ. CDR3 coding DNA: TGTGCCAGCAGCTTTAGGGGGGGGGAGACCCAGTACTTC. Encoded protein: CASSFRGGETQYF. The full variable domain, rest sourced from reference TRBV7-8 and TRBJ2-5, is GAGVSQSPRYKVAKRGQDVALRCDPISGHVSLFWYQQALGQGPEFLTYFQNEAQLDKSGLPSDRFFAERPEGSVSTLKIQRTQQEDSAVYLCASSFRGGETQYFGPGTRLLVL.

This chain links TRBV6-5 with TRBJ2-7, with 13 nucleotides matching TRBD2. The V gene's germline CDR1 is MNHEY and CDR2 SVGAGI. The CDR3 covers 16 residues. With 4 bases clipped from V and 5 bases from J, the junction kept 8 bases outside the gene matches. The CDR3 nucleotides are TGTGCCAGCAGTTCCCCGGGACTAGCGGGATACCACGAGCAGTACTTC. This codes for CASSSPGLAGYHEQYF.